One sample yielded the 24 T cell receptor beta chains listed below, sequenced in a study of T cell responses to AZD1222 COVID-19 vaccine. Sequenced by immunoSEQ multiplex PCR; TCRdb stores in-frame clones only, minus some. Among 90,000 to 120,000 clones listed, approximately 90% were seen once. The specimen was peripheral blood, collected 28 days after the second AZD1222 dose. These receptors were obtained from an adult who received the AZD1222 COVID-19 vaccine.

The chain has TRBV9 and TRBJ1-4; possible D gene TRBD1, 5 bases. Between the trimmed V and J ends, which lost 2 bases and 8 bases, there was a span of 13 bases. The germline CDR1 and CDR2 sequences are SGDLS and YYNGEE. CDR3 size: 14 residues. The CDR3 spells CASSVGTANEKLFF. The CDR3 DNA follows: TGTGCCAGCAGCGTCGGGACGGCCAACGAAAAACTGTTTTTT. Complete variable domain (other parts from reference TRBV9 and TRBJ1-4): DSGVTQTPKHLITATGQRVTLRCSPRSGDLSVYWYQQSLDQGLQFLIQYYNGEERAKGNILERFSAQQFPDLHSELNLSSLELGDSALYFCASSVGTANEKLFFGSGTQLSVL.

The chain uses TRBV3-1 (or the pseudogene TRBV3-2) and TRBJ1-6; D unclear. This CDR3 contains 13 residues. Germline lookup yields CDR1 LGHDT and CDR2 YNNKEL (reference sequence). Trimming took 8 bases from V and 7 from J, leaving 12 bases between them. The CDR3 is CASQIYENSPLHF. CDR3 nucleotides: TGTGCCAGCCAGATCTATGAAAATTCACCCCTCCACTTT.

In DNA, the CDR3 is TGTGCCAGCAGTAACCCCGGGGGTGGGCAGTACTTC. Translated, it gives CASSNPGGGQYF. The chain recombines TRBV6-5 with TRBJ2-7; maybe TRBD2 (6 bases). The V and J ends lost 5 bases and 9 bases respectively, with 14 bases between them. The CDR3 spans 12 residues. CDR1 is MNHEY and CDR2 is SVGAGI in the germline V gene.

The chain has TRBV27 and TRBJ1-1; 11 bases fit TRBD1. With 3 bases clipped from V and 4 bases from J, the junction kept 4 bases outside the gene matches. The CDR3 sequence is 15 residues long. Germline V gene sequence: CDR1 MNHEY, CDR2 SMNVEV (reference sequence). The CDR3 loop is CASSFTGTGGTEAFF. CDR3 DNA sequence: TGTGCCAGCAGTTTCACCGGGACAGGGGGCACTGAAGCTTTCTTT.

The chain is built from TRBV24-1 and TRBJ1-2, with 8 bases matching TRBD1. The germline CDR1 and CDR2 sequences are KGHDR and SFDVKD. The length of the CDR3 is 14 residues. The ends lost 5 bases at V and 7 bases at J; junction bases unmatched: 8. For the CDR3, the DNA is TGTGCCACCAGTGCCCCGACAGGGGTTGGTGGCTACACCTTC. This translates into CATSAPTGVGGYTF.

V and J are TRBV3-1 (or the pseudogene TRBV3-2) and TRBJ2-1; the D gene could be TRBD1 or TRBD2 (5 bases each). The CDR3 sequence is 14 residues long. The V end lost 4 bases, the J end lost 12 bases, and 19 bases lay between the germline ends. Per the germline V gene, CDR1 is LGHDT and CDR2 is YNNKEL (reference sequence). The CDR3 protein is CASSPTGTPFGQFF. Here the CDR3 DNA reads TGTGCCAGCAGCCCAACCGGGACCCCATTTGGGCAGTTCTTC.

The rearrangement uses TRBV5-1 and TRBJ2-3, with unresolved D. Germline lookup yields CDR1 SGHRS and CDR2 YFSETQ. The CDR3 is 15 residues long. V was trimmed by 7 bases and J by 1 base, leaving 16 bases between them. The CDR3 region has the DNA TGCGCCAGCGGTCTTTTGGGAAGGGGCACAGATACGCAGTATTTT. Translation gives CASGLLGRGTDTQYF.

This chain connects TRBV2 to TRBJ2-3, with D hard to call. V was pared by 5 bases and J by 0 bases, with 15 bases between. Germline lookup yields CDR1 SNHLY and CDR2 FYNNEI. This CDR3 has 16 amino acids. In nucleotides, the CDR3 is TGTGCCAGCAGTTCTTACTGGGGAACGAGCACAGATACGCAGTATTTT. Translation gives CASSSYWGTSTDTQYF.

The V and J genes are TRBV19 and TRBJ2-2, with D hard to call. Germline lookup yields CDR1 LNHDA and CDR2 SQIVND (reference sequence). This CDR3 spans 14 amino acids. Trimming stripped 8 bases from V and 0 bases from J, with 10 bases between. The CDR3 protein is CASAATTNTGELFF. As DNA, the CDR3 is TGTGCCAGTGCTGCGACGACGAACACCGGGGAGCTGTTTTTT.

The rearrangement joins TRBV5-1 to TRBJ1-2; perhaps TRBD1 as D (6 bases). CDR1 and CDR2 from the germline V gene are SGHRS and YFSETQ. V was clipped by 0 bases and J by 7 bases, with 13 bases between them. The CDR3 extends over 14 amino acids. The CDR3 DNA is TGCGCCAGCAGCTTGGCACCAGGGGCGAGTGGCTACACCTTC. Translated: CASSLAPGASGYTF.

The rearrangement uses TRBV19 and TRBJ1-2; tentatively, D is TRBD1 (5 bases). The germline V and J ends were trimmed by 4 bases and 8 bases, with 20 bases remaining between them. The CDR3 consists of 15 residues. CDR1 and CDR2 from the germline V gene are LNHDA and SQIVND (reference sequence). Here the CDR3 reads CASSTEGSLGGGYTF. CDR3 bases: TGTGCCAGTAGTACGGAGGGGAGTCTAGGCGGGGGCTACACCTTC.

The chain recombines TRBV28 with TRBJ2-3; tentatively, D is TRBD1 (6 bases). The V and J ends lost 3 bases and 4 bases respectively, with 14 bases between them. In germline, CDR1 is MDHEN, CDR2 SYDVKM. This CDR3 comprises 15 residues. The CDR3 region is CASSFSGGRADTQYF. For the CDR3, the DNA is TGTGCCAGCAGTTTTTCTGGGGGCCGGGCAGATACGCAGTATTTT.

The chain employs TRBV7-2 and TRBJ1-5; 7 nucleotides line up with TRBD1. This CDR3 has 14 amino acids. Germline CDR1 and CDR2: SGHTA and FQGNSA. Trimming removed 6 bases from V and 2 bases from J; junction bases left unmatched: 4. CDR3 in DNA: TGTGCCAGCAGTTCAACAGGGGGCAATCAGCCCCAGCATTTT. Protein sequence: CASSSTGGNQPQHF.

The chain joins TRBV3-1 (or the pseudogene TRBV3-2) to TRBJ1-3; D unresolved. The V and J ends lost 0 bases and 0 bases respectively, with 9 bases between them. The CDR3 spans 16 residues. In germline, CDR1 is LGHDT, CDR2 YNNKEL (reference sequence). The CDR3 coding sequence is TGTGCCAGCAGCCAAGAAGTCAGACTCTCTGGAAACACCATATATTTT. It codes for CASSQEVRLSGNTIYF.

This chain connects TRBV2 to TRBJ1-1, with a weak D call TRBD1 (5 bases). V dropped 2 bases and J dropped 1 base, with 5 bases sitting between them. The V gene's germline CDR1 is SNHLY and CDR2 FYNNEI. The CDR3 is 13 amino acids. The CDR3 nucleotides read TGTGCCAGCAGTGAACAGGGGAACACTGAAGCTTTCTTT. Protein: CASSEQGNTEAFF.

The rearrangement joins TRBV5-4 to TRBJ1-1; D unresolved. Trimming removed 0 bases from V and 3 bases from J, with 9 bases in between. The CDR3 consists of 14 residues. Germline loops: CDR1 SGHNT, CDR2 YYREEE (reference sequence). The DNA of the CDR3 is TGTGCCAGCAGCTTGGGGACGGTGGACACTGAAGCTTTCTTT. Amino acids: CASSLGTVDTEAFF.

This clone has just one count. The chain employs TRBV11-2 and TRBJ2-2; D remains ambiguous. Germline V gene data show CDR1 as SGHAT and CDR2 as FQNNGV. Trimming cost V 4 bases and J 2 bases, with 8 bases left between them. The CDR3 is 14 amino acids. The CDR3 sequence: CASSSPSNTGELFF. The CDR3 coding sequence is TGTGCCAGCAGCTCACCCAGCAACACCGGGGAGCTGTTTTTT. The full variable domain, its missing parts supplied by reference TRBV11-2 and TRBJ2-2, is EAGVAQSPRYKIIEKRQSVAFWCNPISGHATLYWYQQILGQGPKLLIQFQNNGVVDDSQLPKDRFSAERLKGVDSTLKIQPAKLEDSAVYLCASSSPSNTGELFFGEGSRLTVL.

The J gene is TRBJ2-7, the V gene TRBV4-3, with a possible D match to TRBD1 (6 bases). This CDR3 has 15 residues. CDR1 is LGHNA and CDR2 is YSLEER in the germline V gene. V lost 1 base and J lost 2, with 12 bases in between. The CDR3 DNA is TGCGCCAGCAGCCAAGCTAGACAGGCTGCCTACGAGCAGTACTTC. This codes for CASSQARQAAYEQYF.

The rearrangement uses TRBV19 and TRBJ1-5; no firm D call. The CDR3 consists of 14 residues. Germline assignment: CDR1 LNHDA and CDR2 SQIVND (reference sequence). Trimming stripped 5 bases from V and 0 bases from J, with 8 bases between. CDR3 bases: TGTGCCAGTAGTCGCGGTTATAGCAATCAGCCCCAGCATTTT. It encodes CASSRGYSNQPQHF. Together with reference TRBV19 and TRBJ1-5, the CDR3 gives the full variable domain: DGGITQSPKYLFRKEGQNVTLSCEQNLNHDAMYWYRQDPGQGLRLIYYSQIVNDFQKGDIAEGYSVSREKKESFPLTVTSAQKNPTAFYLCASSRGYSNQPQHFGDGTRLSIL.

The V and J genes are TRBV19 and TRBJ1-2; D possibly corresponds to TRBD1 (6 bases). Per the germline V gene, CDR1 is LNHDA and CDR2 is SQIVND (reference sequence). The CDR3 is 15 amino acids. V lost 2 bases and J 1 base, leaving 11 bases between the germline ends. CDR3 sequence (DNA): TGTGCCAGTAGTATAAGCCAGGGGAGTAACTATGGCTACACCTTC. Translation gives CASSISQGSNYGYTF. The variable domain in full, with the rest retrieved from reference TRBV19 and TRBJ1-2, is DGGITQSPKYLFRKEGQNVTLSCEQNLNHDAMYWYRQDPGQGLRLIYYSQIVNDFQKGDIAEGYSVSREKKESFPLTVTSAQKNPTAFYLCASSISQGSNYGYTFGSGTRLTVV.

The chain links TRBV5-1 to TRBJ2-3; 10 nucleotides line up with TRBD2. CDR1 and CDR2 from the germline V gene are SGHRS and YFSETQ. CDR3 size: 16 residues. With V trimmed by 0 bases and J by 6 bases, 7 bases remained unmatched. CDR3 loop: CASSLALAGAGDTQYF. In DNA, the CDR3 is TGCGCCAGCAGCTTGGCCCTAGCGGGGGCCGGGGATACGCAGTATTTT.

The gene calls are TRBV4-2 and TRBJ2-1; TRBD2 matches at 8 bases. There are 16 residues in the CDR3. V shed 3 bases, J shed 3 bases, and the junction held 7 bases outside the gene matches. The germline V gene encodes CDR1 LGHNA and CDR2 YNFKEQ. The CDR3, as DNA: TGTGCCAGCAGCCATTTGGAGCGGGGGAGCTACAATGAGCAGTTCTTC. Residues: CASSHLERGSYNEQFF.

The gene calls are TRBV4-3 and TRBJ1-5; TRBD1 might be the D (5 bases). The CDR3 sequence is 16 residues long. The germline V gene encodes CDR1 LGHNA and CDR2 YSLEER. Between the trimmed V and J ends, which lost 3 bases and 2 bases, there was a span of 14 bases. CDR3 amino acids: CASSQALGVGNQPQHF. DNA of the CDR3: TGCGCCAGCAGCCAGGCCCTGGGGGTAGGCAATCAGCCCCAGCATTTT.

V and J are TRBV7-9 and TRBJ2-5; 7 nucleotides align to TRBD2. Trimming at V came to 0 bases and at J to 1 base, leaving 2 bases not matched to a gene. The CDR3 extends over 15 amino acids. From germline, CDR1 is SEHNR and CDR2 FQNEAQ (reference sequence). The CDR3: CASSLAWEGQETQYF. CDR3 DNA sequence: TGTGCCAGCAGCTTAGCGTGGGAGGGCCAAGAGACCCAGTACTTC.